Listed below are T cell receptor beta chains from one sample, sequenced in a study of blood T cell repertoires in COVID-19. The data were produced by immunoSEQ multiplex PCR, yet TCRdb's version contains in-frame clones alone and is incomplete. The repertoire includes some 140,000 clones, 65% to 85% of them detected once, and about 17% sits in the top ten. Specimen: peripheral blood. The receptors shown here come from a woman at least 80 years old with acute or convalescent COVID-19. Both conserved end residues are part of each CDR3. Each record gives: clone size, D gene, J gene, V gene, CDR3 DNA, CDR3 protein. A D gene is named only where the DNA matches it firmly. The size of a clone is reported for some rows only, either as once, few or many, or as a class for expanded clones.

>NA|TRBD1|TRBJ2-5|TRBV5-1
TGCGCCAGCAGCCCCGCCCCGACAGGGGGTGGCGAGACCCAGTACTTC
CASSPAPTGGGETQYF
>NA|NA|TRBJ1-5|TRBV30
TGTGCCTGGAGTGTCCGGGACAACTATCAGCCCCAGCATTTT
CAWSVRDNYQPQHF
>NA|NA|TRBJ2-7|TRBV19
TGTGCCAGTAGTATTAGACACGATTCCTACGAGCAGTACTTC
CASSIRHDSYEQYF
>NA|NA|TRBJ1-2|TRBV6-1
TGTGCCAGCAGTGAAGCAGGGGACAATGGTGGCTACACCTTC
CASSEAGDNGGYTF
>NA|TRBD1|TRBJ1-5|TRBV10-3
TGTGCCATCAATTCGGACAGGGAGAATCAGCCCCAGCATTTT
CAINSDRENQPQHF
>NA|TRBD1|TRBJ1-2|TRBV19
TGTGCCAGTAGTAATACAGGGGGCGAGCTCTACGGCTACACCTTC
CASSNTGGELYGYTF
>NA|NA|TRBJ1-1|TRBV19
TGTGCCAGCAGCCGACACCGGAACACTGAAGCTTTCTTT
CASSRHRNTEAFF
>NA|TRBD1|TRBJ1-5|TRBV2
TGTGCCAGCAGTGGACAGGGGTCAAATCAGCCCCAGCATTTT
CASSGQGSNQPQHF
>NA|NA|TRBJ1-1|TRBV18
TGTGCCAGCTCACCCGAACTTATGAACACTGAAGCTTTCTTT
CASSPELMNTEAFF
>NA|TRBD2|TRBJ2-1|TRBV5-1
TGCGCCAGCAGCTTGGGCCGGGGGGGCGGCAATGAGCAGTTCTTC
CASSLGRGGGNEQFF
>NA|TRBD1|TRBJ2-7|TRBV19
TGTGCCAGTAGTATTGACAGGGACTACGAGCAGTACTTC
CASSIDRDYEQYF
>NA|NA|TRBJ1-1|TRBV11-2
TGTGCCAGCAGCTTAGATAGCCGTTACCGCACCACTGAAGCTTTCTTT
CASSLDSRYRTTEAFF
>few|NA|TRBJ1-1|TRBV29-1
TGCAGCGTCGGACAGAATCGAGAGAACACTGAAGCTTTCTTT
CSVGQNRENTEAFF
>NA|NA|TRBJ2-1|TRBV21-1
TGTGCCAGCAGCAAGGGACTAGCCGGCAATGAGCAGTTCTTC
CASSKGLAGNEQFF
>NA|TRBD1|TRBJ1-6|TRBV5-1
TGCGCCAGCAGCCTCCGAGGGGGCTCTGGGGATTCACCCCTCCACTTT
CASSLRGGSGDSPLHF
>NA|TRBD2|TRBJ2-1|TRBV20-1
TGCAGTGCTAGTGGGCTCTTCGGGGGGGTTCTCAATGAGCAGTTCTTC
CSASGLFGGVLNEQFF
>NA|TRBD2|TRBJ2-2|TRBV9
TGTGCCAGCAGCGTAGGGACTAGCGCTGGAACCGGGGAGCTGTTTTTT
CASSVGTSAGTGELFF
>NA|TRBD1|TRBJ2-7|TRBV5-1
TGCGCCAGCAGCCCAACCCAGGGGGCGTTCTACGAGCAGTACTTC
CASSPTQGAFYEQYF
>NA|NA|TRBJ1-2|TRBV12-3/TRBV12-4
TGTGCCAGCAGAGAGACAGGTCTCTATGGCTACACCTTC
CASRETGLYGYTF
>NA|TRBD1|TRBJ1-1|TRBV2
TGTGCCAGCAGGGGGGCGACAGGGGAACGCACTGAAGCTTTCTTT
CASRGATGERTEAFF
>NA|NA|TRBJ2-7|TRBV6-5
TGTGCCAGCGGGCAGGGTGCTGTCTACGAGCAGTACTTC
CASGQGAVYEQYF
>NA|TRBD1|TRBJ2-1|TRBV2
TGTGCCAGCGGACAGGGGTATCGCGTCAATGAGCAGTTCTTC
CASGQGYRVNEQFF
>NA|NA|TRBJ1-4|TRBV11-2
TGTGCCAGCAGCTTAGATTCGGGAGGGTTGGGTGAAAAACTGTTTTTT
CASSLDSGGLGEKLFF
>NA|NA|TRBJ1-1|TRBV25-1
TGTGCCAGCAGTGAATATCCTGGGACATCCGGCACTGAAGCTTTCTTT
CASSEYPGTSGTEAFF
>once|NA|TRBJ2-1|TRBV5-1
TGCGCCAGCAGCTTGGATAGTTCGGAGGATGAGCAGTTCTTC
CASSLDSSEDEQFF
>NA|NA|TRBJ1-1|TRBV3-1/TRBV3-2
TGTGCCAGCAGCCAACTCCGCGGCACTGAAGCTTTCTTT
CASSQLRGTEAFF